The 32 T cell receptor beta chains reported below all come from one sample, sequenced in a study of blood T cell repertoires in COVID-19. Generated by immunoSEQ multiplex PCR, the TCRdb table keeps only in-frame clones and is missing some. Of approximately 50,000 clones listed, more than 80% are singletons. Material for sequencing was peripheral blood. The receptor set was obtained from a man in his sixties with COVID-19, enrolled during active disease.

V usage is TRBV12-5 and J usage is TRBJ2-2, with D perhaps TRBD1 (6 bases). The CDR3 is made up of 15 amino acids. CDR1 and CDR2 from the germline V gene are LGHNT and FRNRAP. Trimming pared 6 bases from V and 0 bases from J, leaving 11 bases between. CDR3 sequence (DNA): TGTGCTAGTGGAAATACAGGGTCGAACACCGGGGAGCTGTTTTTT. It translates to CASGNTGSNTGELFF. Full variable domain (rest looked up from reference TRBV12-5 and TRBJ2-2): DARVTQTPRHKVTEMGQEVTMRCQPILGHNTVFWYRQTMMQGLELLAYFRNRAPLDDSGMPKDRFSAEMPDATLATLKIQPSEPRDSAVYFCASGNTGSNTGELFFGEGSRLTVL.

The chain's CDR3 is CASSSWDRVRANYGYTF. The CDR3 region has the DNA TGTGCCAGCAGCTCGTGGGACAGGGTCAGAGCTAACTATGGCTACACCTTC. The rearrangement joins TRBV13 to TRBJ1-2, with 9 bases identical to TRBD1. The germline gives CDR1 PRHDT, CDR2 FYEKMQ (reference sequence). The CDR3 totals 17 residues. V shed 4 bases and J 0 bases; nucleotides not matched to a gene: 9.

V and J are TRBV10-3 and TRBJ2-7, with D possibly TRBD2 on 6 matching bases. The V gene's germline CDR1 is ENHRY and CDR2 SYGVKD. The CDR3 extends over 13 amino acids. Trimming stripped 4 bases from V and 4 bases from J, with 11 bases between. The CDR3 region is CAISVLGLYEQYF. The CDR3 DNA reads as TGTGCCATCAGTGTTCTGGGACTTTACGAGCAGTACTTC.

CDR3 amino acids: CASSFRRAREGTQYF. CDR3 nucleotide sequence: TGTGCCAGCAGCTTTCGTCGTGCACGGGAAGGGACCCAGTACTTC. The chain links TRBV11-2 to TRBJ2-5; the D gene is possibly TRBD2 (5 bases). Trimming removed 3 bases at V and 7 bases at J, with 18 bases between. CDR1 and CDR2 from the germline V gene are SGHAT and FQNNGV. The CDR3 totals 15 residues.

The genes are TRBV28 and TRBJ1-2, with a tentative D call TRBD1 (6 bases). CDR1 is MDHEN and CDR2 is SYDVKM in the germline V gene. Trimming took 2 bases from V and 4 from J, leaving 14 bases between them. This CDR3 has 15 residues. In nucleotides, the CDR3 is TGTGCCAGCAGTTTAGGGGGGGCGACCGGCTATGGCTACACCTTC. Protein: CASSLGGATGYGYTF.

The chain carries TRBV5-6 and TRBJ1-3; D is unresolved. From germline, CDR1 is SGHDT and CDR2 YYEEEE. The CDR3 length is 15 residues. Deletions cut 4 bases from V and 0 bases from J, with 11 bases between. CDR3 sequence: CASSPTDRSGNTIYF. The CDR3 DNA sequence: TGTGCCAGCAGCCCAACAGATCGCTCTGGAAACACCATATATTTT.

The chain employs TRBV4-2 and TRBJ2-3; D gene ambiguous. The V end lost 4 bases, the J end lost 5 bases, and 4 bases lay between the germline ends. Germline values: CDR1 LGHNA, CDR2 YNFKEQ. The CDR3 spans 11 residues. The DNA of the CDR3 is TGTGCCAGCAGCCGCGGAGATACGCAGTATTTT. Protein: CASSRGDTQYF.

The V gene is TRBV5-8, the J gene TRBJ1-5; 10 nucleotides agree with TRBD1. The trim removed 4 bases at V and 7 bases at J, leaving 11 bases unmatched. The CDR3 contains 16 residues. The V gene's germline CDR1 is SGHTS and CDR2 YDEGEE. The CDR3 DNA sequence: TGTGCCAGCAGCCATAGGACAGGGGGAATCGGGCAGCCCCAGCATTTT. This codes for CASSHRTGGIGQPQHF.

The V and J genes are TRBV5-1 and TRBJ2-7, with 9 nucleotides matching TRBD1. The CDR3 spans 16 residues. Germline CDR1 reads SGHRS; CDR2 reads YFSETQ. The trim removed 5 bases at V and 0 bases at J, leaving 9 bases unmatched. CDR3 sequence reads: CASRMTGTGFSYEQYF. The CDR3, as DNA: TGCGCCAGCAGAATGACCGGGACAGGGTTCTCCTACGAGCAGTACTTC. Complete variable domain (other parts from reference TRBV5-1 and TRBJ2-7): KAGVTQTPRYLIKTRGQQVTLSCSPISGHRSVSWYQQTPGQGLQFLFEYFSETQRNKGNFPGRFSGRQFSNSRSEMNVSTLELGDSALYLCASRMTGTGFSYEQYFGPGTRLTVT.

The chain joins TRBV3-1 (or the pseudogene TRBV3-2) to TRBJ1-1; perhaps TRBD1 as D (5 bases). The germline CDR1 and CDR2 sequences are LGHDT and YNNKEL (reference sequence). This CDR3 region has 11 residues. Trimming took off 3 bases at V and 11 bases at J, with 10 bases between the two ends. The chain's CDR3 is CASSHGRGAFF. The CDR3 nucleotides are TGTGCCAGCAGCCACGGCCGGGGGGCTTTCTTT.

The V and J genes are TRBV9 and TRBJ2-5, with 8 bases identical to TRBD2. Per the germline V gene, CDR1 is SGDLS and CDR2 is YYNGEE. J lost 0 bases, V lost 4 bases, and 5 bases had no gene match. The CDR3 covers 15 residues. For the CDR3, the DNA is TGTGCCAGCAGCACTAGCGGTATCAACCAAGAGACCCAGTACTTC. Residues: CASSTSGINQETQYF.

This clone showed up just a few times. This rearrangement joins TRBV19 to TRBJ2-1, with 9 bases lining up with TRBD2. This CDR3 region has 16 residues. Per germline, CDR1 LNHDA and CDR2 SQIVND (reference sequence). J lost 4 bases, V lost 5 bases, and 9 bases had no gene match. The CDR3 is CASSPAAAGGYNEQFF. The DNA for the CDR3 is TGTGCCAGTAGTCCCGCCGCAGCGGGAGGATACAATGAGCAGTTCTTC.

This chain connects TRBV6-2 or TRBV6-3 to TRBJ2-7; D remains unclear. The V end was cut by 6 bases, the J end by 2 bases, with 11 bases between. From germline, CDR1 is MNHEY and CDR2 SVGEGT. The CDR3 is made up of 13 amino acids. The CDR3 bases are TGTGCCAGCAGACCTACCGCAGCCTACGAGCAGTACTTC. Translating gives CASRPTAAYEQYF.

This chain joins TRBV27 and TRBJ1-1, with a weak D call TRBD1 (5 bases). This CDR3 region has 14 residues. CDR1 is MNHEY, CDR2 SMNVEV, per germline (reference sequence). Between the trimmed V and J ends, which lost 0 bases and 3 bases, there was a span of 8 bases. The DNA for the CDR3 is TGTGCCAGCAGTTTATCCGGGGGGTACACTGAAGCTTTCTTT. It yields the protein CASSLSGGYTEAFF.

The chain has TRBV7-2 and TRBJ2-5; D may be TRBD2 (6 bases). Germline V gene sequence: CDR1 SGHTA, CDR2 FQGNSA. Trimming shortened V by 2 bases and J by 5 bases, and 12 bases separated the two germline ends. The CDR3 length is 14 residues. The CDR3 coding sequence is TGTGCCAGCAGCTTAACCCCAGGAGGGGAGACCCAGTACTTC. It specifies CASSLTPGGETQYF. Full variable domain (remainder filled in from reference TRBV7-2 and TRBJ2-5): GAGVSQSPSNKVTEKGKDVELRCDPISGHTALYWYRQSLGQGLEFLIYFQGNSAPDKSGLPSDRFSAERTGGSVSTLTIQRTQQEDSAVYLCASSLTPGGETQYFGPGTRLLVL.

This chain uses TRBV5-1 with TRBJ2-3, with 8 bases fitting TRBD2. J gave up 8 bases and V 4 bases, and 9 bases lay outside the gene matches. The CDR3 contains 14 residues. Per germline, CDR1 SGHRS and CDR2 YFSETQ. The CDR3 region is CASSLGLAPLTQYF. The CDR3 bases are TGCGCCAGCAGCCTAGGACTAGCCCCCCTTACGCAGTATTTT.

This clone appeared once. This chain links TRBV19 with TRBJ1-5; 9 bases are shared with TRBD1. The CDR3 has 15 residues. CDR1 and CDR2 from the germline V gene are LNHDA and SQIVND (reference sequence). The V and J ends lost 9 bases and 6 bases, in that order; junction bases with no gene match: 12. CDR3 loop: CASAQGGTGLQPQHF. The CDR3 DNA reads as TGTGCCAGCGCCCAGGGCGGGACAGGGCTTCAGCCCCAGCATTTT.

This chain links TRBV7-9 with TRBJ2-5; D gene unclear. CDR3 length equals 16 residues. From germline, CDR1 is SEHNR and CDR2 FQNEAQ (reference sequence). Deletions cut 2 bases from V and 4 bases from J, with 17 bases between. The CDR3 reads CASSLWLGSIPETQYF. Here the CDR3 DNA reads TGTGCCAGCAGCTTATGGCTGGGCTCTATCCCAGAGACCCAGTACTTC.

This sequence joins TRBV10-3 and TRBJ2-2, with 12 nucleotides matching TRBD2. From germline, CDR1 is ENHRY and CDR2 SYGVKD. This CDR3 region has 17 residues. V shed 7 bases, J shed 1 base, and the junction held 7 bases outside the gene matches. Here the CDR3 DNA reads TGTGCCATCACCCCTAGCGGGAGGGCCGGGAACACCGGGGAGCTGTTTTTT. It codes for CAITPSGRAGNTGELFF.

The chain employs TRBV4-2 and TRBJ1-1; a weak D match, TRBD1 (6 bases). V lost 0 bases, J lost 0 bases, and 11 bases lay in between. Looked up from germline, CDR1 is LGHNA and CDR2 is YNFKEQ. This CDR3 is built from 16 residues. The CDR3 sequence: CASSQDLGGMNTEAFF. The CDR3 DNA is TGTGCCAGCAGCCAAGATTTAGGGGGAATGAACACTGAAGCTTTCTTT.

This chain connects TRBV2 to TRBJ1-1; possibly TRBD1 for D (5 bases). The germline V and J ends were trimmed by 6 bases and 0 bases, with 14 bases remaining between them. Looked up from germline, CDR1 is SNHLY and CDR2 is FYNNEI. The CDR3 contains 15 residues. The CDR3 DNA reads as TGTGCCAGCAGGGTCATTGACAGATTGAACACTGAAGCTTTCTTT. This translates into CASRVIDRLNTEAFF.

The chain is built from TRBV6-1 and TRBJ2-1; maybe TRBD2 (6 bases). The ends were cut back, 0 bases at V and 3 bases at J, with 9 bases in the middle. Germline loops: CDR1 MNHNS, CDR2 SASEGT. This CDR3 has 15 residues. The CDR3 sequence is CASSEAGGYYNEQFF. The CDR3 nucleotides are TGTGCCAGCAGTGAAGCCGGGGGATACTACAATGAGCAGTTCTTC.

V gene TRBV2 combines with J gene TRBJ1-1, with 7 positions matching TRBD1. This CDR3 has 14 residues. V lost 6 bases to trimming and J lost 4 bases; unmatched junction nucleotides: 8. The germline CDR1 and CDR2 sequences are SNHLY and FYNNEI. CDR3 DNA: TGTGCCAGCAGCCCCGGACAGGCTGGCACTGAAGCTTTCTTT. Its protein product is CASSPGQAGTEAFF.

This chain connects TRBV7-2 to TRBJ2-2, with TRBD1 identical over 8 bases. CDR1 and CDR2 from the germline V gene are SGHTA and FQGNSA. The CDR3 contains 17 residues. V was clipped by 2 bases and J by 7 bases; unmatched bases: 12. In nucleotides, the CDR3 is TGTGCCAGCAGCTTAAGTTCCGGACAGGGTCGTATCGGGGAGCTGTTTTTT. Encoded protein: CASSLSSGQGRIGELFF.

This clone was recorded once. CDR3 in amino acids: CASRAGEETQYF. Here the CDR3 DNA reads TGTGCCAGCAGGGCAGGGGAAGAGACCCAGTACTTC. The V call is TRBV6-1, the J call TRBJ2-5, with D possibly matching TRBD1 (6 bases). The CDR3 contains 12 residues. Per germline, CDR1 MNHNS and CDR2 SASEGT. V lost 6 bases, J lost 3 bases, and 8 bases lay in between.

The chain uses TRBV5-6 and TRBJ2-7, with 7 bases lining up with TRBD2. After removal of 2 bases from V and 2 bases from J, the junction contained 10 bases not matched to a gene. CDR1 and CDR2 (germline): SGHDT, YYEEEE. This CDR3 region has 16 residues. This chain's CDR3 is CASSLRQAGPPYEQYF. The CDR3 nucleotides read TGTGCCAGCAGCTTAAGGCAAGCGGGACCACCCTACGAGCAGTACTTC.

For the CDR3, the DNA is TGTGCCACCAGCAGAGATGGGACAGGATCCTACGAGCAGTACTTC. This sequence encodes CATSRDGTGSYEQYF. The chain links TRBV15 to TRBJ2-7, with 8 bases identical to TRBD1. This CDR3 comprises 15 residues. Germline assignment: CDR1 LNHNV and CDR2 YYDKDF (reference sequence). V trimming: 0 bases; J trimming: 1 base; junction bases outside the gene matches: 2. Variable domain in full (rest from reference TRBV15 and TRBJ2-7): DAMVIQNPRYQVTQFGKPVTLSCSQTLNHNVMYWYQQKSSQAPKLLFHYYDKDFNNEADTPDNFQSRRPNTSFCFLDIRSPGLGDTAMYLCATSRDGTGSYEQYFGPGTRLTVT.

The rearrangement joins TRBV6-2 or TRBV6-3 to TRBJ2-5; D is unclear. The CDR3 extends over 13 amino acids. The V gene's germline CDR1 is MNHEY and CDR2 SVGEGT. The V gene lost 0 bases and the J gene lost 5 bases, with 7 bases spanning the gap. CDR3 in DNA: TGTGCCAGCAGTTACTCGACTGGGGAGACCCAGTACTTC. As protein: CASSYSTGETQYF.

V usage is TRBV5-1 and J usage is TRBJ2-3; TRBD1 matches at 9 bases. Germline CDR1 reads SGHRS; CDR2 reads YFSETQ. Losses at the gene ends were 4 bases for V and 6 bases for J; bases not matched to a gene: 9. The CDR3 runs 15 residues. In DNA form, the CDR3 reads TGCGCCAGCAGCCCGGGACAGGGAGGTGTGGATACGCAGTATTTT. Its translation: CASSPGQGGVDTQYF.

The chain employs TRBV2 and TRBJ2-6, with TRBD2 as a possible D gene (5 bases). V gave up 8 bases and J gave up 2 bases, with 10 bases separating them. Germline values: CDR1 SNHLY, CDR2 FYNNEI. The CDR3 loop spans 14 amino acids. For the CDR3, the DNA is TGTGCCAGCGGGCGGGTCACTGGGGCCAACGTCCTGACTTTC. Translation: CASGRVTGANVLTF.

The rearrangement uses TRBV5-1 and TRBJ2-7; 7 nucleotides line up with TRBD2. Germline CDR1 and CDR2: SGHRS and YFSETQ. After removal of 5 bases from V and 0 bases from J, the junction contained 8 bases not matched to a gene. The CDR3 has 15 amino acids. CDR3 region: CASRWLAELSYEQYF. In DNA form, the CDR3 reads TGCGCCAGCAGGTGGCTAGCGGAACTCTCCTACGAGCAGTACTTC.

The chain carries TRBV18 and TRBJ2-3; TRBD2 matches 8 bases. After removal of 1 base from V and 4 bases from J, the junction contained 7 bases not matched to a gene. The CDR3 has 16 amino acids. Germline V CDR1 and CDR2: KGHSH, LQKENI. The CDR3 DNA reads as TGTGCCAGCTCACCACTTCCGGGACTAGTCCCAGATACGCAGTATTTT. Translating gives CASSPLPGLVPDTQYF.